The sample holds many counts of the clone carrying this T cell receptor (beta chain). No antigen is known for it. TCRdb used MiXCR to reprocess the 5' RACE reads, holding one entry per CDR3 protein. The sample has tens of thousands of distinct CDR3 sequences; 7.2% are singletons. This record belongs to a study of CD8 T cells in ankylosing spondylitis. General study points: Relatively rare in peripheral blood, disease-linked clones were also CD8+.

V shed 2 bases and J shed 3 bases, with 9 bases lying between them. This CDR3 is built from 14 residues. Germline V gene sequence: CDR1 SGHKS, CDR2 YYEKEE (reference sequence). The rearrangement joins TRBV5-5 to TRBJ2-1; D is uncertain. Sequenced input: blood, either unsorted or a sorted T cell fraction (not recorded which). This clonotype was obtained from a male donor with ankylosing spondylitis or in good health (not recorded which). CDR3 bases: TGTGCCAGCAGCTTTAGTCGGAACTACAATGAGCAGTTCTTC. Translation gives CASSFSRNYNEQFF.